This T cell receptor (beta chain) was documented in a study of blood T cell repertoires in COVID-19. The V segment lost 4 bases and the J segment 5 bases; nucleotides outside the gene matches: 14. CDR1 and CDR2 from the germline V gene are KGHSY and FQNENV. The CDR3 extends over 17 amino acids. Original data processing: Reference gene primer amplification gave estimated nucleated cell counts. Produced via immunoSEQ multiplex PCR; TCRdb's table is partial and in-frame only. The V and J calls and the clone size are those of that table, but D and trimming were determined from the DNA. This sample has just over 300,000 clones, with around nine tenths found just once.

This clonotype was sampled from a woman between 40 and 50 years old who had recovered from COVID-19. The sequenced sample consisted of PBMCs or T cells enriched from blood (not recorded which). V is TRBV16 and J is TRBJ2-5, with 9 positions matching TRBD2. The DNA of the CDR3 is TGTGCCAGCAGCCGGTTTAGCGGGAGTCCGGGGGTGGAGACCCAGTACTTC. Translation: CASSRFSGSPGVETQYF.